The sequence of this T cell receptor beta chain was determined in a study of T cell responses to AZD1222 COVID-19 vaccine. Overall study results and limits: Nearly half of spike-specific TCRs reportedly go after variant regions that carry no mutations.

Points on this clone: Its target is not known.

The CDR3 length is 14 residues. The V gene's germline CDR1 is LGHNA and CDR2 YNFKEQ. The V end lost 0 bases, the J end lost 16 bases, and 16 bases lay between the germline ends. Method: immunoSEQ multiplex PCR; TCRdb's copy keeps in-frame clones and lacks some. This table has fewer than 200,000 clones, just over 85% appearing once. The sample was peripheral blood, taken 28 days after the second AZD1222 dose. The TCR was taken from an adult who received the AZD1222 COVID-19 vaccine. The chain joins TRBV4-2 to TRBJ1-6; no definite D call. The CDR3 DNA reads as TGTGCCAGCAGCCAAGATATTAGCGACCGGGGTCTCCACTTT. It yields the protein CASSQDISDRGLHF.